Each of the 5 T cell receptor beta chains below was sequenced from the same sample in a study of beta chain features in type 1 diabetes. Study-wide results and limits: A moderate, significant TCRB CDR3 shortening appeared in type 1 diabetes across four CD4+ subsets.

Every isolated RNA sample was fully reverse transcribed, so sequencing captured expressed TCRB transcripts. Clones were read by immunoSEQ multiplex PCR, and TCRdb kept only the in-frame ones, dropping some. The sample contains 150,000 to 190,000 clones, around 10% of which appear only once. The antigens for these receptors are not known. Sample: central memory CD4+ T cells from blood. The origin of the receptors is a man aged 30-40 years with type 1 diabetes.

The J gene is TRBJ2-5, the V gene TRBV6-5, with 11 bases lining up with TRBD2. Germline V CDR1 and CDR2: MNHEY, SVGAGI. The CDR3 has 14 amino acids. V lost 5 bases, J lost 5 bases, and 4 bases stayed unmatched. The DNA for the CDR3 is TGTGCCAGCAGTATTAGCGGGAGGGCTGAGACCCAGTACTTC. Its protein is CASSISGRAETQYF.

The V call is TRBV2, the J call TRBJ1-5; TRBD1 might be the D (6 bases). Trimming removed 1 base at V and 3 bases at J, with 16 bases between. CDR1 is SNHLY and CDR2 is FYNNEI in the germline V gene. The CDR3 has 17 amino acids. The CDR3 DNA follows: TGTGCCAGCAGTGAAGTGGGTAGGACAGCAGACAATCAGCCCCAGCATTTT. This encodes CASSEVGRTADNQPQHF. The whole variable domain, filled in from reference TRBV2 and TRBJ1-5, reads EPEVTQTPSHQVTQMGQEVILRCVPISNHLYFYWYRQILGQKVEFLVSFYNNEISEKSEIFDDQFSVERPDGSNFTLKIRSTKLEDSAMYFCASSEVGRTADNQPQHFGDGTRLSIL.

CDR3 residues: CASSEGGTRNEQFF. For the CDR3, the DNA is TGTGCCAGCAGTGAAGGCGGGACTAGGAATGAGCAGTTCTTC. The chain couples TRBV6-1 to TRBJ2-1; 8 bases agree with TRBD2. The germline CDR1 and CDR2 sequences are MNHNS and SASEGT. The V and J ends lost 1 base and 7 bases, in that order; junction bases with no gene match: 3. This CDR3 is built from 14 residues.

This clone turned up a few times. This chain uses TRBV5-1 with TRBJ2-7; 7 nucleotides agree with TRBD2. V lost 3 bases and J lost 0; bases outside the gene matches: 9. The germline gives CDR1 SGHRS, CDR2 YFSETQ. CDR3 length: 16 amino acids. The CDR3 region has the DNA TGCGCCAGCAGCTGGGGGACTATAGGAGTCTCCTACGAGCAGTACTTC. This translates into CASSWGTIGVSYEQYF.

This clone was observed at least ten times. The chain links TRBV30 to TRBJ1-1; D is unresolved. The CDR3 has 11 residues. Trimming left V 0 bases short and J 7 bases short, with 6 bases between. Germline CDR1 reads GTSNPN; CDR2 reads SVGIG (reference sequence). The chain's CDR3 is CAWSVRSEAFF. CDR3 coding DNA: TGTGCCTGGAGTGTACGGAGTGAAGCTTTCTTT.